This T cell receptor (beta chain) came from a study of beta chain features in type 1 diabetes. The wider study: Sorted cells from all samples, numbering about 98 million, were examined.

This clone was counted between two and nine times. Its antigen is unknown. Trimming left V 3 bases short and J 6 bases short, with 11 bases between. This CDR3 has 13 residues. The germline V gene encodes CDR1 LNHDA and CDR2 SQIVND (reference sequence). Broader study findings: Lower insertion and higher deletion counts appeared at VDJ junctions in type 1 diabetes patients. Shortening that was moderate but significant affected the TCRB CDR3s of Type 1 diabetes patients in all four CD4+ subsets.

Sequencing targeted expressed TCRB transcripts, as all isolated RNA had been reverse transcribed. Assay used: immunoSEQ multiplex PCR; TCRdb lists only in-frame clones, some missing. The sample has 200,000 to 250,000 clones, more than 9% seen once. Markers CD45RO/CCR7/CD25/CD127/CD95/CD27 served to sort CD4+ naive, central memory, regulatory and stem cell-like memory cells. The sequenced material came from naive CD4+ T cells from blood. The gene calls are TRBV19 and TRBJ1-2; maybe TRBD1 (5 bases). This sequence originates from a woman younger than 35 in good health. The CDR3 DNA follows: TGTGCCAGTAGTATCGGACGGGGGGATGGCTACACCTTC. Translating gives CASSIGRGDGYTF.